The clone carrying this T cell receptor (beta chain) was seen a single time. Clones were read by immunoSEQ multiplex PCR, and TCRdb kept only the in-frame ones, dropping some. Altogether roughly 87,000 clones are present, around 86% being singletons, with the ten largest covering about 2%. This sample is part of a study of blood T cell repertoires in COVID-19. The CDR3 covers 12 residues. V was shortened by 4 bases and J by 8 bases, with 11 bases between the two germline ends. In germline, CDR1 is LNHDA, CDR2 SQIVND (reference sequence). V is TRBV19 and J is TRBJ1-1; D possibly corresponds to TRBD1 (6 bases). Sequenced input: peripheral blood. The clonotype originates from a woman aged 65 to 85 with acute or convalescent COVID-19. CDR3 region: CASSRMDSEAFF. The CDR3 bases are TGTGCCAGTAGTAGGATGGACAGCGAAGCTTTCTTT.